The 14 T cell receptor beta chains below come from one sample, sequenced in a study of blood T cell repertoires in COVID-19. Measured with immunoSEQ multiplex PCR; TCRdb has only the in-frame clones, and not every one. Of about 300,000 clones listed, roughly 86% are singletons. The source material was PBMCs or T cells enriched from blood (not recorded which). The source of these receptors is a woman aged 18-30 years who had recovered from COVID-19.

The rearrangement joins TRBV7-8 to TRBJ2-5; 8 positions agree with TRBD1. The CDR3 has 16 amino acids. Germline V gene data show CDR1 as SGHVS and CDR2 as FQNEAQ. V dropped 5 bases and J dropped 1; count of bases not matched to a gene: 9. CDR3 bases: TGTGCCAGCAGCCCTTCGGGCAGGGGGCCCCAAGAGACCCAGTACTTC. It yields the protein CASSPSGRGPQETQYF.

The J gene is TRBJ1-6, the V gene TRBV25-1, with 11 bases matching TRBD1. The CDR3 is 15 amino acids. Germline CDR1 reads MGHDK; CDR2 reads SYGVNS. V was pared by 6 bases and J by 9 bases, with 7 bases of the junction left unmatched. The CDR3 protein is CASSPRDRGFSPLHF. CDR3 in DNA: TGTGCCAGCAGCCCACGGGACAGGGGGTTTTCACCCCTCCACTTT. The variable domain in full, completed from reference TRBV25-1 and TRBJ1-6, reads EADIYQTPRYLVIGTGKKITLECSQTMGHDKMYWYQQDPGMELHLIHYSYGVNSTEKGDLSSESTVSRIRTEHFPLTLESARPSHTSQYLCASSPRDRGFSPLHFGNGTRLTVT.

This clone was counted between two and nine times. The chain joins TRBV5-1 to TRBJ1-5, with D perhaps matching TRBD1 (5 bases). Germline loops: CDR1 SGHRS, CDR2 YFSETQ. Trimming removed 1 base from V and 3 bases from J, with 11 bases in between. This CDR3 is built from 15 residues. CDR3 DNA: TGCGCCAGCAGCTTGTCTGGGGCCAACAATCAGCCCCAGCATTTT. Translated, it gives CASSLSGANNQPQHF.

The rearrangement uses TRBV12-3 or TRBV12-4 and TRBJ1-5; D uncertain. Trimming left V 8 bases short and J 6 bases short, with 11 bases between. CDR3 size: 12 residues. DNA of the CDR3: TGTGCCAGCCGAATAGCCGGTCAGCCCCAGCATTTT. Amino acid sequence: CASRIAGQPQHF.

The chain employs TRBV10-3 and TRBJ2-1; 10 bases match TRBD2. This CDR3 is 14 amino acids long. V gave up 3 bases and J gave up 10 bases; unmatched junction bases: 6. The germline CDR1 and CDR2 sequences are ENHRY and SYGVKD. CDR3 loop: CAISDEREGQEQFF. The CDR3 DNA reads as TGTGCCATCAGTGACGAGCGGGAGGGTCAGGAGCAGTTCTTC.

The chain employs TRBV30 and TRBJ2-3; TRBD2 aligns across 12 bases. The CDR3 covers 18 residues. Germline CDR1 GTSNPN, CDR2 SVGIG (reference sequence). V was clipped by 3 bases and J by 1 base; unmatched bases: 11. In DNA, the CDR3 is TGTGCCTGGAGCGGCCTCCGTCTAGCGGGAGGGGGCACAGATACGCAGTATTTT. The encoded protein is CAWSGLRLAGGGTDTQYF.

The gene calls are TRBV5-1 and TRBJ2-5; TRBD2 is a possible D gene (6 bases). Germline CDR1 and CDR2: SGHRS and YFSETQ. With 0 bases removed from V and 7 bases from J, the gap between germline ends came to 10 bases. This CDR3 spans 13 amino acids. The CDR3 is CASSLGEAGTQYF. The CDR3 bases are TGCGCCAGCAGCTTGGGGGAGGCGGGGACCCAGTACTTC.

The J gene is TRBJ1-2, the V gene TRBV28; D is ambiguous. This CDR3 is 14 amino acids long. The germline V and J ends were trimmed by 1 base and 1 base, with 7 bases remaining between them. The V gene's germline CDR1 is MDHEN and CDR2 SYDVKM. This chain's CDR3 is CASSLSQSNYGYTF. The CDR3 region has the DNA TGTGCCAGCAGTTTATCACAGAGTAACTATGGCTACACCTTC.

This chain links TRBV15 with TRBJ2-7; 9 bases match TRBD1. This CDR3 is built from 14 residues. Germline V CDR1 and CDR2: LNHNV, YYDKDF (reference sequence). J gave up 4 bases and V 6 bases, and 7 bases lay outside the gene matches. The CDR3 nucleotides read TGTGCCACCAGGGACAGGGGTGATACTTACGAGCAGTACTTC. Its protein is CATRDRGDTYEQYF. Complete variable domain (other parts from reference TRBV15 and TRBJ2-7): DAMVIQNPRYQVTQFGKPVTLSCSQTLNHNVMYWYQQKSSQAPKLLFHYYDKDFNNEADTPDNFQSRRPNTSFCFLDIRSPGLGDTAMYLCATRDRGDTYEQYFGPGTRLTVT.

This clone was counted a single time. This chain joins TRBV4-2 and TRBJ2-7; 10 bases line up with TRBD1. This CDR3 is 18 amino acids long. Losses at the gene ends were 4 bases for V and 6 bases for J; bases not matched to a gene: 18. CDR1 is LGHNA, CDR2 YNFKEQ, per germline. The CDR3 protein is CASSPILRDPGQGFEQYF. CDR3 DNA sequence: TGTGCCAGCAGCCCTATATTAAGAGACCCGGGACAGGGGTTCGAGCAGTACTTC.

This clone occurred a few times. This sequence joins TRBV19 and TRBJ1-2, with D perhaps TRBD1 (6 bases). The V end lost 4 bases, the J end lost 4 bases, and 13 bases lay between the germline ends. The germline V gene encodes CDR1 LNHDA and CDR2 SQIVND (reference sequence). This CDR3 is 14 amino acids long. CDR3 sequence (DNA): TGTGCCAGTAGTAATCAGGGGTTCCTCTATGGCTACACCTTC. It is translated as CASSNQGFLYGYTF.

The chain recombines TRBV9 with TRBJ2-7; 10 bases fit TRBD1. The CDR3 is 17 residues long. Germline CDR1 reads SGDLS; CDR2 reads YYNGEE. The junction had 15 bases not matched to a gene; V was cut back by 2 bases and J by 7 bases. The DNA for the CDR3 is TGTGCCAGCAGCGTCGGACAGGGGGTAGTCCCCCACGATGAGCAGTACTTC. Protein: CASSVGQGVVPHDEQYF. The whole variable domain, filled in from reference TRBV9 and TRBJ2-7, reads DSGVTQTPKHLITATGQRVTLRCSPRSGDLSVYWYQQSLDQGLQFLIQYYNGEERAKGNILERFSAQQFPDLHSELNLSSLELGDSALYFCASSVGQGVVPHDEQYFGPGTRLTVT.

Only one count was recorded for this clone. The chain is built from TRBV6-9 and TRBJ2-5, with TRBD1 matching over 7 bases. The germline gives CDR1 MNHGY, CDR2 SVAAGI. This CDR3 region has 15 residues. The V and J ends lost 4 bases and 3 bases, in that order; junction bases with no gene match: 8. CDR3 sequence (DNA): TGTGCCAGCAGTTCCGGGACAGCGACAAAAGAGACCCAGTACTTC. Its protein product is CASSSGTATKETQYF.

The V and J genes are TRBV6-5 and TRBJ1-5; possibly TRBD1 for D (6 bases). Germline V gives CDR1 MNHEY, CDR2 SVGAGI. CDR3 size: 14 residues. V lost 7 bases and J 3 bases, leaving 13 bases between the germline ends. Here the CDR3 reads CASNLQGLNQPQHF. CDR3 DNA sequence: TGTGCCAGCAACCTGCAGGGGCTCAATCAGCCCCAGCATTTT.